The 21 T cell receptor beta chains listed next were all sequenced from one sample in a study of cytomegalovirus exposure and HLA in healthy donors. Amplification used 60 Vbeta primers and 13 Jbeta primers. Assay used: immunoSEQ multiplex PCR; TCRdb lists only in-frame clones, some missing. Of about 150,000 clones listed, around four fifths are singletons. The sample consisted of PBMCs. These receptors were collected from a boy between 2 and 10 years old in good health and CMV-seronegative.

The chain has TRBV12-5 and TRBJ1-5, with TRBD1 identical over 10 bases. Germline CDR1 reads LGHNT; CDR2 reads FRNRAP. The trim removed 2 bases at V and 8 bases at J, leaving 9 bases unmatched. There are 16 residues in the CDR3. CDR3 amino acids: CASGLQNLGQGKPQHF. The CDR3 nucleotides read TGTGCTAGTGGTTTGCAAAACCTGGGACAGGGGAAGCCCCAGCATTTT. The full variable domain, completed using reference TRBV12-5 and TRBJ1-5, is DARVTQTPRHKVTEMGQEVTMRCQPILGHNTVFWYRQTMMQGLELLAYFRNRAPLDDSGMPKDRFSAEMPDATLATLKIQPSEPRDSAVYFCASGLQNLGQGKPQHFGDGTRLSIL.

This chain joins TRBV11-2 and TRBJ2-2; the match to TRBD2 covers 8 bases. This CDR3 spans 16 amino acids. Germline CDR1 and CDR2: SGHAT and FQNNGV. J was trimmed by 0 bases and V by 5 bases; bases with no gene match: 5. CDR3 coding DNA: TGTGCCAGCAGCCAGCTAGCGGGCGCGAACACCGGGGAGCTGTTTTTT. This encodes CASSQLAGANTGELFF.

This clone has a handful of counts. The chain links TRBV6-5 to TRBJ1-4, with 7 bases fitting TRBD1. The germline gives CDR1 MNHEY, CDR2 SVGAGI. V shed 6 bases, J shed 4 bases, and the junction held 5 bases outside the gene matches. This CDR3 comprises 14 residues. CDR3 sequence (DNA): TGTGCCAGCAGGAGACAGGGCCTTAATGAAAAACTGTTTTTT. Its protein is CASRRQGLNEKLFF.

This chain connects TRBV19 to TRBJ1-3, with 7 bases identical to TRBD1. The CDR3 totals 17 residues. The germline gives CDR1 LNHDA, CDR2 SQIVND (reference sequence). J was trimmed by 1 base and V by 2 bases; bases with no gene match: 8. The CDR3 coding sequence is TGTGCCAGTAGTATATTAACAGGGGATGCGTCTGGAAACACCATATATTTT. Translated, it gives CASSILTGDASGNTIYF.

The chain links TRBV6-4 to TRBJ1-1; TRBD1 aligns across 8 bases. Trimming took 6 bases from V and 4 from J; bases not matched to a gene: 4. CDR3 length equals 13 residues. The germline V gene has CDR1 MRHNA and CDR2 SNTAGT. CDR3 residues: CASRTGDGTEAFF. Written as DNA, the CDR3 is TGTGCCAGCAGGACAGGGGATGGCACTGAAGCTTTCTTT.

The chain combines TRBV5-1 with TRBJ1-1, with D possibly TRBD1 on 6 matching bases. Per the germline V gene, CDR1 is SGHRS and CDR2 is YFSETQ. This CDR3 contains 14 residues. V dropped 0 bases and J dropped 5 bases, with 11 bases sitting between them. This chain's CDR3 is CASSLDGRGTEAFF. The CDR3 DNA sequence: TGCGCCAGCAGCTTGGATGGCAGGGGAACTGAAGCTTTCTTT.

The chain links TRBV4-1 to TRBJ2-5; maybe TRBD2 (5 bases). Trimming left V 0 bases short and J 7 bases short, with 12 bases between. The CDR3 covers 14 residues. Germline-derived CDR1 and CDR2 are MGHRA and YSYEKL. The CDR3: CASSQEDYERTQYF. The CDR3 coding sequence is TGCGCCAGCAGCCAAGAAGACTACGAGAGGACCCAGTACTTC.

The CDR3 DNA follows: TGTGCCAGCAGCTTTCTTGGACACAAGAACACTGAAGCTTTCTTT. Encoded protein: CASSFLGHKNTEAFF. The rearrangement uses TRBV2 and TRBJ1-1, with D possibly TRBD1 on 5 matching bases. This CDR3 is built from 15 residues. Looked up from germline, CDR1 is SNHLY and CDR2 is FYNNEI. V dropped 6 bases and J dropped 1 base, with 15 bases sitting between them.

The rearrangement joins TRBV7-3 to TRBJ2-3; D not resolved. This CDR3 contains 16 residues. V shed 0 bases and J shed 2 bases, with 12 bases lying between them. The germline V gene has CDR1 SGHTA and CDR2 FQGTGA. The CDR3 bases are TGTGCCAGCAGCTTAACGCCCGACAAATCCACAGATACGCAGTATTTT. Amino acids: CASSLTPDKSTDTQYF.

This rearrangement joins TRBV10-3 to TRBJ2-3; the match to TRBD2 covers 10 bases. V lost 3 bases, J lost 1 base, and 4 bases stayed unmatched. CDR3 length: 16 residues. Germline V CDR1 and CDR2: ENHRY, SYGVKD. CDR3 protein: CAISDAGTSGTDTQYF. For the CDR3, the DNA is TGTGCCATCAGTGACGCCGGGACTAGCGGCACAGATACGCAGTATTTT.

This clone has a single count. This rearrangement joins TRBV23-1 to TRBJ2-5; tentative D call: TRBD1 (6 bases). TRBV23-1 is reported as an ORF; its role is uncertain. This CDR3 spans 15 amino acids. V lost 9 bases, J lost 2 bases, and 19 bases lay in between. CDR3 loop: CASLRTGQKQETQYF. Written as DNA, the CDR3 is TGCGCCAGTCTTAGGACCGGACAGAAGCAAGAGACCCAGTACTTC.

In this sample, this clone turned up a few times. The rearrangement links TRBV4-3 to TRBJ1-1; no definite D call. The CDR3 covers 14 residues. Germline CDR1 LGHNA, CDR2 YSLEER. Trimming took 0 bases from V and 1 from J, leaving 6 bases between them. Here the CDR3 DNA reads TGCGCCAGCAGCCAAGATATGAGGAACACTGAAGCTTTCTTT. Translation gives CASSQDMRNTEAFF.

The chain recombines TRBV13 with TRBJ1-1; D ambiguous. Germline V gene lookup returns CDR1 PRHDT and CDR2 FYEKMQ (reference sequence). The V gene lost 4 bases and the J gene lost 0 bases, with 15 bases spanning the gap. The CDR3 has 16 residues. The CDR3 region has the DNA TGTGCCAGCAGCTCCAACCTCGATAAGCTGAACACTGAAGCTTTCTTT. Its protein product is CASSSNLDKLNTEAFF.

There are a few counts of this clone. This chain joins TRBV4-1 and TRBJ1-4, with D possibly being TRBD1 (6 bases). The CDR3 runs to 14 residues. The germline V gene encodes CDR1 MGHRA and CDR2 YSYEKL. V lost 4 bases, J lost 6 bases, and 12 bases lay in between. The CDR3 DNA follows: TGCGCCAGCAGCCCCGGGACATTCTATGAAAAACTGTTTTTT. Protein product: CASSPGTFYEKLFF.

The chain couples TRBV7-6 to TRBJ2-1; TRBD2 matches 7 bases. The germline gives CDR1 SGHVS, CDR2 FNYEAQ. This CDR3 has 16 residues. Trimming at V came to 5 bases and at J to 3 bases, leaving 10 bases not matched to a gene. The CDR3 bases are TGTGCCAGCAGCCTAGGGAGGGGAGGGCGCTACAATGAGCAGTTCTTC. The encoded protein is CASSLGRGGRYNEQFF.

The gene calls are TRBV7-2 and TRBJ1-1, with D possibly TRBD1 on 6 matching bases. Germline V CDR1 and CDR2: SGHTA, FQGNSA. V was pared by 2 bases and J by 0 bases, with 10 bases between. This CDR3 comprises 15 residues. The CDR3 loop reads CASSLSPGVNTEAFF. Written as DNA, the CDR3 is TGTGCCAGCAGCTTATCCCCAGGGGTGAACACTGAAGCTTTCTTT.

The gene calls are TRBV7-6 and TRBJ2-3; TRBD1 aligns across 8 bases. The CDR3 totals 15 residues. CDR1 is SGHVS and CDR2 is FNYEAQ in the germline V gene. The ends lost 4 bases at V and 3 bases at J; junction bases unmatched: 6. CDR3 loop: CASSSTGALTDTQYF. The CDR3 nucleotides are TGTGCCAGCAGCTCGACAGGGGCCCTAACAGATACGCAGTATTTT.

The CDR3 reads CASSFTGDYGYTF. CDR3 DNA: TGTGCCAGCAGCTTTACAGGGGATTATGGCTACACCTTC. The chain combines TRBV5-4 with TRBJ1-2, with 7 bases lining up with TRBD1. There are 13 residues in the CDR3. Germline assignment: CDR1 SGHNT and CDR2 YYREEE (reference sequence). J gave up 5 bases and V 2 bases, and 3 bases lay outside the gene matches. The entire variable domain, with the rest obtained from reference TRBV5-4 and TRBJ1-2, is as follows: ETGVTQSPTHLIKTRGQQVTLRCSSQSGHNTVSWYQQALGQGPQFIFQYYREEENGRGNFPPRFSGLQFPNYSSELNVNALELDDSALYLCASSFTGDYGYTFGSGTRLTVV.

The V call is TRBV4-1, the J call TRBJ1-2; the match to TRBD1 covers 9 bases. V lost 0 bases, J lost 7 bases, and 9 bases stayed unmatched. Germline assignment: CDR1 MGHRA and CDR2 YSYEKL. CDR3 size: 16 residues. CDR3 in amino acids: CASSQEQGAISGGYTF. The CDR3 nucleotides read TGCGCCAGCAGCCAAGAACAGGGGGCAATCTCTGGTGGCTACACCTTC.

CDR3 DNA: TGTGCCAGTAGTATAGATCATTTGAGGGGGACCAACTCCTACGAGCAGTACTTC. It translates to CASSIDHLRGTNSYEQYF. The chain combines TRBV19 with TRBJ2-7; a possible D gene is TRBD1 (6 bases). Germline CDR1 reads LNHDA; CDR2 reads SQIVND (reference sequence). With 0 bases removed from V and 0 bases from J, the gap between germline ends came to 18 bases. The CDR3 is 18 amino acids.

The rearrangement joins TRBV29-1 to TRBJ2-5; D possibly corresponds to TRBD1 (6 bases). CDR1 SQVTM and CDR2 ANQGSEA come from the germline V gene. The CDR3 spans 12 residues. V shed 7 bases and J shed 2 bases, with 11 bases lying between them. CDR3 in amino acids: CSGGPGQETQYF. The CDR3 bases are TGCAGCGGGGGGCCAGGGCAAGAGACCCAGTACTTC.